The present T cell receptor (beta chain) was sequenced within a study of cytomegalovirus exposure and HLA in healthy donors. It was with 60 Vbeta and 13 Jbeta primers that the PCR ran. Profiled with immunoSEQ multiplex PCR; TCRdb holds only in-frame clones, not every one. In the table there are roughly 120,000 clones, over 60% of which are singletons. V lost 4 bases and J 1 base, leaving 11 bases between the germline ends. The germline V gene has CDR1 SGDLS and CDR2 YYNGEE. This CDR3 contains 15 residues. The sequence was collected from a man aged 60 to 69 in good health and CMV-seropositive. The sequenced sample was PBMCs. This chain uses TRBV9 with TRBJ2-2, with D tentatively TRBD1 (6 bases). The CDR3, as DNA: TGTGCCAGCAGCCACCTAGGGGGGAACACCGGGGAGCTGTTTTTT. It encodes CASSHLGGNTGELFF.